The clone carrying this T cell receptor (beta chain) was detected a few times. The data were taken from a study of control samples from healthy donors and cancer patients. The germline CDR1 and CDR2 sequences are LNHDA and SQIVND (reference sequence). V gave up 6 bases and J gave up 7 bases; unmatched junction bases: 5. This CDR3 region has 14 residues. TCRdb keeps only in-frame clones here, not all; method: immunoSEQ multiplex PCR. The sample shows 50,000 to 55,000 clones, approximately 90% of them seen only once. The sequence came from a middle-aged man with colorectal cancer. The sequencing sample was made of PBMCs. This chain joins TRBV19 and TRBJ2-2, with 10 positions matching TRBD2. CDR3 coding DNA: TGTGCCAGTAGCCCAACTAGCGGGGTCGGGGAGCTGTTTTTT. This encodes CASSPTSGVGELFF.